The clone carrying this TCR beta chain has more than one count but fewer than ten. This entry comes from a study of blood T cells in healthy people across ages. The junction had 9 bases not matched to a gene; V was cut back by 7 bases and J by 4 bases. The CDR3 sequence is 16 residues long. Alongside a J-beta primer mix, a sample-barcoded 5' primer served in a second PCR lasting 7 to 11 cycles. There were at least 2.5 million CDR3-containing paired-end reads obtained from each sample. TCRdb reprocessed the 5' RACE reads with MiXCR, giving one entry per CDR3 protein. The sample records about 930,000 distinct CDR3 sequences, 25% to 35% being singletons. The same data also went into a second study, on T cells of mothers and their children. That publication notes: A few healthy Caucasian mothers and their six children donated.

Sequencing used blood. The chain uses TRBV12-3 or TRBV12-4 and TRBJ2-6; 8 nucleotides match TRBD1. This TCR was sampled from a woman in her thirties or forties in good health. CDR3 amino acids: CASTFQGAVGANVLTF. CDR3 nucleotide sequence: TGTGCCAGCACCTTTCAGGGGGCGGTAGGGGCCAACGTCCTGACTTTC.